A selection of T cell receptor beta chains follows, all from one sample in a study of vaccination and CD4 T cells after COVID-19. TCRdb processed the PCR reads anew with MiXCR; each CDR3 protein has one entry. The table shows roughly 19,000 distinct CDR3 sequences, with approximately 40% occurring only once. These receptors' targets are unknown. The sample in question was CD4+ T cells from blood, cultured in vitro, obtained about 7 months after SARS-CoV-2 vaccination. These receptors originate from a human donor who had recovered from COVID-19. Each CDR3 is given with its conserved first and last residue. D genes are given only for firm matches. The size of a clone is reported for some rows only, either as once, few or many, or as a class for expanded clones.

clone_size j_call d_call v_call cdr3_aa cdr3_nt
medium-sized TRBJ1-6 NA TRBV4-1 CASSQERLNGEGGNSPLHF TGCGCCAGCAGCCAAGAACGTCTCAACGGGGAGGGGGGGAATTCACCCCTCCACTTT
few TRBJ1-2 TRBD1 TRBV7-2 CASSLSAGGVYGYTF TGTGCCAGCAGCTTATCGGCAGGGGGCGTCTATGGCTACACCTTC
NA TRBJ2-5 TRBD2 TRBV24-1 CATSSASGSEQETQYF TGTGCCACCAGCTCTGCTAGCGGGAGCGAACAAGAGACCCAGTACTTC
NA TRBJ2-5 TRBD2 TRBV10-3 CAISESGSGGGKETQYF TGTGCCATCAGTGAGTCCGGAAGCGGGGGGGGCAAAGAGACCCAGTACTTC
NA TRBJ2-5 TRBD2 TRBV30 CAWDLAGQETQYF TGTGCCTGGGACCTAGCGGGGCAGGAGACCCAGTACTTC
few TRBJ2-5 NA TRBV19 CASSIRETQYF TGTGCCAGTAGTATTAGGGAGACCCAGTACTTC
NA TRBJ1-6 NA TRBV2 CASSDFMGGSNSPLHF TGTGCCAGCAGTGATTTTATGGGGGGAAGTAATTCACCCCTCCACTTT
NA TRBJ2-2 NA TRBV7-2 CASSSFSGGNTGELFF TGTGCCAGCAGCTCATTTAGCGGAGGAAACACCGGGGAGCTGTTTTTT
NA TRBJ1-6 NA TRBV5-1 CASRPTRGGTENSPLHF TGCGCCAGCAGACCGACCAGGGGAGGCACAGAGAATTCACCCCTCCACTTT
NA TRBJ2-1 TRBD2 TRBV7-3 CASSLDLAGYNEQFF TGTGCCAGCAGCTTAGATCTAGCGGGATACAATGAGCAGTTCTTC
NA TRBJ2-5 NA TRBV6-1 CASSETGQETQYF TGTGCCAGCAGTGAGACAGGTCAAGAGACCCAGTACTTC